This TCR beta chain was profiled in a study of vaccination and CD4 T cells after COVID-19. Overall study results and limits: Among reactive clones from convalescent patients, a median roughly 86% appeared only post-vaccination.

As to treatment: roughly ten-day PBMC culture with coronavirus spike peptide pools or control peptides (ViraFEST assay). Comment on this clonotype: Its antigen is as yet unknown.

The Oncomine TCR Beta short-read assay was applied to DNA of cultured CD4+ T cells. Once CD4+ T cells had been cultured, genomic DNA was extracted from them. TCRdb redid the calling of the PCR reads with MiXCR, one entry per CDR3 protein. This table holds approximately 12,000 distinct CDR3 sequences, about 82% found once. Germline V gives CDR1 MNHEY, CDR2 SVGEGT. The CDR3 extends over 17 amino acids. This receptor was obtained from a human donor who had recovered from COVID-19. This chain uses TRBV6-2 or TRBV6-3 with TRBJ2-7, with D possibly matching TRBD2 (7 bases). Near its end, the DNA agrees better with TRBJ2-5, so the J call may be wrong. Material: CD4+ T cells from blood, cultured in vitro. CDR3 in amino acids: CASSYSRGISGQETQYF. The DNA for the CDR3 is TGTGCCAGCAGTTACTCGAGGGGGATTAGCGGGCAAGAGACCCAGTACTTC.